The 3 T cell receptor beta chains reported below all come from one sample, sequenced in a study of blood T cells in healthy people across ages. Through a sample-barcoded 5' primer and a J-beta primer mix, a second PCR was run for roughly 6 to 11 cycles. TCRdb independently ran MiXCR on the 5' RACE reads; one entry per CDR3 protein. The sample yields 1.8 million or so distinct CDR3 sequences, roughly two fifths seen once. The sample consisted of blood. The receptors stem from a human donor in good health.

This clonotype was found many times. The gene calls are TRBV12-3 or TRBV12-4 and TRBJ1-5; no clear D. The ends were cut back, 6 bases at V and 4 bases at J, with 10 bases in the middle. CDR3 size: 13 residues. CDR3 DNA: TGTGCCAGCAGCTTGTCACAGAATCAGCCCCAGCATTTT. This gives the protein CASSLSQNQPQHF.

The chain is built from TRBV2 and TRBJ2-2; 9 nucleotides align to TRBD1. This CDR3 has 17 amino acids. Germline V CDR1 and CDR2: SNHLY, FYNNEI. V shed 7 bases and J 1 base; nucleotides not matched to a gene: 10. CDR3 bases: TGTGCCAGCACTGTGGGGGGGACAGGGATGAACACCGGGGAGCTGTTTTTT. The encoded protein is CASTVGGTGMNTGELFF.

This clonotype occurred a few times. The chain has TRBV4-1 and TRBJ2-7; tentatively, D is TRBD1 (6 bases). V shed 4 bases and J shed 3 bases, with 19 bases lying between them. The germline V gene encodes CDR1 MGHRA and CDR2 YSYEKL. The CDR3 runs to 16 residues. The CDR3 DNA reads as TGCGCCAGCAGCCCCCGGGAACAGGGAATCGACTACGAGCAGTACTTC. Translated, it gives CASSPREQGIDYEQYF.